This T cell receptor beta chain was identified during a study of neurological immune-mediated disorders. Study as a whole: The study included about 34 multiple sclerosis patients, approximately 30 relapsing-remitting and 3 secondary progressive. Points from the study as a whole: Private repertoires in all groups were suggested by the absence of shared CDR3 amino acid sequences among expanded clones across subjects. Phylogenetic analysis grouped 18 of 34 multiple sclerosis patients' repertoires together, suggesting a possible repertoire signature.

Per sequencing run, 15-18 subjects together gave over 190 million TCR-beta sequences. MiXCR, run by TCRdb on the 5' RACE reads, gives a single entry per CDR3 protein. Of approximately 65,000 distinct CDR3 sequences detected, roughly 5.6% appear once; the ten largest clones hold about 5.8%. Regarding this clonotype: Its antigen is currently unknown.

The V end was cut by 5 bases, the J end by 4 bases, with 9 bases between. The CDR3 is made up of 12 amino acids. Germline V gene data show CDR1 as MNHEY and CDR2 as SVGEGT. The origin of this receptor is a human donor with multiple sclerosis. The donor label of this sample is uncertain. Sequencing used PBMCs. This chain uses TRBV6-2 or TRBV6-3 with TRBJ2-7; no clear D gene. The CDR3 sequence: CASSLFTYEQYF. The CDR3 coding sequence is TGTGCCAGCAGTCTCTTCACGTACGAGCAGTACTTC.